These T cell receptor beta chains were read from a single sample in a study of cytomegalovirus exposure and HLA in healthy donors. Clones were read by immunoSEQ multiplex PCR, and TCRdb kept only the in-frame ones, dropping some. The sample carries under 130,000 clones, approximately 84% recorded once. Sequencing was performed on PBMCs. The receptor source for this set is a male donor in good health and CMV-seronegative. Each CDR3 is given with its conserved first and last residue. The D gene is left open where the match is weak. Clone size, where shown, is once, few, many, or a class for clones that have expanded.

D gene	J gene	V gene	clone size	CDR3 DNA	CDR3 protein
-	TRBJ1-5	TRBV27	-	TGTGCCAGCAGTTTATCGGGGGGGAGGAGTCAGCCCCAGCATTTT	CASSLSGGRSQPQHF
-	TRBJ2-5	TRBV5-1	-	TGCGCCAGCCTCCGGGAGACCCAGTACTTC	CASLRETQYF
TRBD1	TRBJ1-2	TRBV19	-	TGTGCCAGTAGTGAGGGGACAGGGGTGGCCTATGGCTACACCTTC	CASSEGTGVAYGYTF
-	TRBJ1-5	TRBV30	-	TGTGCCTGGAGTCCCAGGGGCAATCAGCCCCAGCATTTT	CAWSPRGNQPQHF
-	TRBJ2-4	TRBV7-2	-	TGTGCCAGCGCCCGTACAGGGCACATTCAGTACTTC	CASARTGHIQYF
-	TRBJ1-2	TRBV25-1	-	TGTGCCAGCAGTTACAGTAACTATGGCTACACCTTC	CASSYSNYGYTF
TRBD1	TRBJ2-3	TRBV7-9	few	TGTGCCAGCATCCAGACAGGGGGTTCAGATACGCAGTATTTT	CASIQTGGSDTQYF
-	TRBJ2-3	TRBV6-5	-	TGTGCCAGCAGTAGACAGTTGTTCGAGGATACGCAGTATTTT	CASSRQLFEDTQYF
-	TRBJ2-5	TRBV4-2	-	TGTGCCAGCAGCCAGGGGACTGGACAAGAGACCCAGTACTTC	CASSQGTGQETQYF
-	TRBJ2-3	TRBV12-1	-	TGTGCCAGCAGCTTTCGTGCCAGTGCGGCGGAATCTAGCACAGATACGCAGTATTTT	CASSFRASAAESSTDTQYF
-	TRBJ2-5	TRBV11-1	-	TGTGCCAGCAGCAGTGGGGCCCTTGTCCAAGAGACCCAGTACTTC	CASSSGALVQETQYF
-	TRBJ2-2	TRBV2	-	TGTGCCAGCAGTGCGAGCGGGTGGGGCGCCGGGGAGCTGTTTTTT	CASSASGWGAGELFF
-	TRBJ2-2	TRBV9	-	TGTGCCAGCAGCGTAGGGGGAGATCGGGCCGGGGAGCTGTTTTTT	CASSVGGDRAGELFF
-	TRBJ2-2	TRBV6-5	-	TGTGCCAGCACCCAAGCGGACCCGAACACCGGGGAGCTGTTTTTT	CASTQADPNTGELFF
TRBD1	TRBJ2-3	TRBV11-3	-	TGTGCCAGCATCTTCGGGACAGGGCTCTCAGATACGCAGTATTTT	CASIFGTGLSDTQYF
-	TRBJ1-1	TRBV7-9	-	TGTGCCAGCAGCTTAGATATCGGTGGAGCGGAAACTGAAGCTTTCTTT	CASSLDIGGAETEAFF
-	TRBJ1-1	TRBV7-6	few	TGTGCCAGCAGCTCCACGGGGGGCGGAAGCACTGAAGCTTTCTTT	CASSSTGGGSTEAFF
TRBD2	TRBJ2-5	TRBV7-8	-	TGTGCCAGCAGCTTAAGCCCAGTCGCGGGAGTGGACTTC	CASSLSPVAGVDF
TRBD1	TRBJ2-7	TRBV7-3	-	TGTGCCAGCAGCCCCGCCCGGACAGGGGCCGGCTCCTACGAGCAGTACTTC	CASSPARTGAGSYEQYF
TRBD1	TRBJ1-1	TRBV10-3	-	TGTGCCATCAGTGAGAGGAGACAGGGCGGCTTGTCGGACACTGAAGCTTTCTTT	CAISERRQGGLSDTEAFF
-	TRBJ2-2	TRBV11-2	-	TGTGCCAGCAGCCTCGCTAGCGTTTCCCCCGGGGAGCTGTTTTTT	CASSLASVSPGELFF
-	TRBJ1-3	TRBV27	-	TGTGCCAGACTACCCGGAAACACCATATATTTT	CARLPGNTIYF
-	TRBJ1-1	TRBV29-1	-	TGCAGCGCTGCCAAAGGGGCGGGGATGACTGAAGCTTTCTTT	CSAAKGAGMTEAFF
TRBD1	TRBJ2-3	TRBV19	-	TGTGCCAGTAGGCCCCAGGACAGGAGAAGCACAGATACGCAGTATTTT	CASRPQDRRSTDTQYF
TRBD2	TRBJ2-7	TRBV11-2	few	TGTGCCAGCAGCTTTTTGCCCCCGACTAGCGGGAGGTACGAGCAGTACTTC	CASSFLPPTSGRYEQYF
TRBD2	TRBJ2-3	TRBV6-4	once	TGTGCCAGCAGCGTGACTAGCGGGAGCACAGATACGCAGTATTTT	CASSVTSGSTDTQYF
-	TRBJ2-1	TRBV19	-	TGTGCCAGTACCCAGTGGGGGGACGGAAGACACAATGAGCAGTTCTTC	CASTQWGDGRHNEQFF
TRBD1	TRBJ1-2	TRBV7-9	-	TGTTCCAGCAGCTTAGGGGGCTCAGGCTACACCTTC	CSSSLGGSGYTF